This TCR beta chain was retrieved from a study of T cells in narcolepsy. To note about this clone: The antigen is undetermined.

Overall study findings and caveats: Autoreactive clone sequences were missing from some blood memory CD4+ repertoires. Comparing one patient's CSF and blood CD4+ clonotypes highlighted HCRT- and TRIB2-specific autoreactive clonotypes.

The CDR3 extends over 16 amino acids. V was trimmed by 1 base and J by 4 bases, leaving 14 bases between them. CDR1 is SGHAT, CDR2 FQNNGV, per germline. Repertoires were generated with immunoSEQ multiplex PCR, while TCRdb's copy carries only in-frame clones and drops some. The table includes 20,000 to 25,000 clones, 92% detected once. This chain links TRBV11-2 with TRBJ1-5; no firm D call. Sequences were obtained from CD45RA- memory CD4+ T cells from PBMCs. The receptor was isolated from a human donor with narcolepsy. The CDR3 reads CASSLGATKLNQPQHF. The DNA of the CDR3 is TGTGCCAGCAGCTTAGGGGCCACGAAACTAAATCAGCCCCAGCATTTT.